This TCR gamma chain originates from a study of gamma-delta T cells after stem cell transplantation. TCRdb called clones from the RT-PCR reads again using CATT. The data show 2,000 to 2,500 gamma-chain clones, under 8% seen once. This clone came up a few times. Germline trimming cut 2 bases from V and 2 bases from J; bases unmatched to any gene: 6. Germline assignment: CDR1 GITISATS and CDR2 ISYDGTV (reference sequence). CDR3 length equals 14 residues. The source is a human donor. It is not recorded whose cells these are; they may come from a transplant donor. J is TRGJ1 or TRGJ2 and V is TRGV9. TCRdb leaves out the J gene; it was filled in here by matching the DNA to germline. Material: gamma-delta T cells. CDR3: CALWEDHYYYKKLF. CDR3 bases: TGTGCCTTGTGGGAGGACCATTATTATTATAAGAAACTCTTT.